The sequence of this TCR beta chain was determined in a study of blood T cell repertoires in COVID-19. Study summary: COVID-19 samples, acute and convalescent, were from the United States, Italy and Spain. PBMCs, B-cell-depleted T cells, or T cells were the source of the cDNA or gDNA that made up the material.

The CDR3 consists of 15 residues. After removal of 4 bases from V and 2 bases from J, the junction contained 6 bases not matched to a gene. The germline CDR1 and CDR2 sequences are SGDLS and YYNGEE. Per the authors' pipeline: Estimation of nucleated cell counts relied on the amplification of reference gene primers. Only in-frame clones appear in the TCRdb table, and some are missing; sequencing was by immunoSEQ multiplex PCR. That table furnishes V, J and clone size, whereas the DNA furnished D and trimming. The sample carries 150,000 or so clones, roughly 84% recorded once. The TCR sequence derives from a man aged 18-30 years with active or convalescent COVID-19. The sample taken for sequencing was peripheral blood. The chain combines TRBV9 with TRBJ2-5; 9 positions match TRBD2. CDR3 sequence reads: CASSRTSETQETQYF. CDR3 DNA sequence: TGTGCCAGCAGCCGGACTAGCGAAACACAAGAGACCCAGTACTTC.